This T cell receptor (beta chain) was captured by sequencing in a study of human T cells and chemical hapten exposure. The time point: patch test 3, about 24 weeks after DPC sensitization. Treatment described: therapeutic diphenylcyclopropenone sensitization with weekly scalp DPC. V was shortened by 5 bases and J by 5 bases, with 9 bases between the two germline ends. The CDR3 covers 12 residues. The library put unique molecular identifiers onto individual cDNA molecules. TCRdb fed the RACE reads into MiXCR, producing one record per CDR3 protein. The sample lists some 91,000 distinct CDR3 sequences; 25% to 35% were seen once.

This chain joins TRBV12-3 or TRBV12-4 and TRBJ2-5, with no clear D. The receptor comes from a man aged 35-49 years with alopecia areata. Some clones in this sample may be carry-over from other donors' samples. The sample in question was whole blood, obtained in connection with sensitization to the hapten diphenylcyclopropenone (DPC). The CDR3 here is CASSQTRETQYF. In DNA form, the CDR3 reads TGTGCCAGCAGTCAAACAAGGGAGACCCAGTACTTC.